This is a list of T cell receptor beta chains from one sample in a study of cytomegalovirus exposure and HLA in healthy donors. Using immunoSEQ multiplex PCR, the repertoire was profiled, and TCRdb retains in-frame clones only, with some absent. Here the sample spans roughly 150,000 clones, around 72% being singletons. Input material: PBMCs. These receptors were obtained from a man between 35 and 55 years old in good health and CMV-seronegative. Each CDR3 is given with its conserved first and last residue. The D gene is left open where the match is weak. Size is omitted from some rows. Given values are once, few, many or a class for expanded clones.

V gene	clone size	D gene	J gene	CDR3 DNA	CDR3 protein
TRBV5-1	-	-	TRBJ2-3	TGCGCCAGCAGCTTCGGTAACACAGATACGCAGTATTTT	CASSFGNTDTQYF
TRBV15	-	-	TRBJ2-2	TGTGCCACCAGCAGAGCCAGGAACACCGGGGAGCTGTTTTTT	CATSRARNTGELFF
TRBV9	-	-	TRBJ2-2	TGTGCCAGCAGCGTAGGAGGCCCCGACACCGGGGAGCTGTTTTTT	CASSVGGPDTGELFF
TRBV19	once	TRBD1	TRBJ1-5	TGTGCCAGTAGCCAACGACAGGGTAATCAGCCCCAGCATTTT	CASSQRQGNQPQHF
TRBV29-1	-	-	TRBJ2-7	TGCAGCGTTCAGGTGGCCCTACCCTACGAGCAGTACTTC	CSVQVALPYEQYF
TRBV27	-	-	TRBJ2-7	TGTGCCAGCAGTTACGGGGATTCCTACGAGCAGTACTTC	CASSYGDSYEQYF
TRBV11-3	-	-	TRBJ2-3	TGTGCCAGCAGCCCAAGGGCAGGGCTGGCAGATACGCAGTATTTT	CASSPRAGLADTQYF
TRBV6-6	-	-	TRBJ1-4	TGTGCCAGCAGTTACGCGGGGGAGCGTGAAAAACTGTTTTTT	CASSYAGEREKLFF
TRBV5-1	-	-	TRBJ2-3	TGCGCCAGCAGCTTCGTGGCTACGGGGGGCACAGATACGCAGTATTTT	CASSFVATGGTDTQYF
TRBV27	-	-	TRBJ1-3	TGTGCCAGCAGTTTATCTTCTAGTTTCGGGGTTACTGGAAACACCATATATTTT	CASSLSSSFGVTGNTIYF
TRBV6-5	-	TRBD1	TRBJ1-5	TGTGCCAGCAGCCAGGGGGCAGGGTCCAATCAGCCCCAGCATTTT	CASSQGAGSNQPQHF
TRBV5-1	-	-	TRBJ2-7	TGCGCCAGCAGATATAGCGGCCTTTCCGAGCAGTACTTC	CASRYSGLSEQYF
TRBV5-1	-	-	TRBJ2-7	TGCGCCAGCAGCTTGGAAGCTTCGTCCGGGAGATCCTACGAGCAGTACTTC	CASSLEASSGRSYEQYF
TRBV11-2	once	TRBD2	TRBJ2-3	TGTGCCAGCAGCTTAATCCCAGCGGGAGGGATTGCAGATACGCAGTATTTT	CASSLIPAGGIADTQYF
TRBV4-3	-	-	TRBJ2-4	TGCGCCAGCAGCCACTTAAGACAGGTCGGGGACATTCAGTACTTC	CASSHLRQVGDIQYF
TRBV7-9	-	TRBD1	TRBJ2-3	TGTGCCAGCAGCTTGACAGGGTTCGCAGATACGCAGTATTTT	CASSLTGFADTQYF
TRBV13	-	TRBD1	TRBJ2-1	TGTGCCAGCAGCAGCTGGGACAGGGTAGGAGGGGATGAGCAGTTCTTC	CASSSWDRVGGDEQFF
TRBV7-2	-	TRBD1	TRBJ2-7	TGTGCCAGCAGCCCCGGACAGGACTCTCCCTACGAGCAGTACTTC	CASSPGQDSPYEQYF
TRBV5-1	-	-	TRBJ2-1	TGCGCCAGCAGCTTGACCCCCACCTTCCGACACAACAATGAGCAGTTCTTC	CASSLTPTFRHNNEQFF
TRBV6-1	-	TRBD2	TRBJ2-3	TGTGCCAGCAGTGTAGGGCGGGAGGTGGATACGCAGTATTTT	CASSVGREVDTQYF
TRBV18	-	TRBD2	TRBJ2-4	TGTGCCAGCTCACCCCCCCGGGAGGGGGCCAAAAACATTCAGTACTTC	CASSPPREGAKNIQYF
TRBV5-6	-	TRBD1	TRBJ1-4	TGTGCCAGCAGCTTCGACAGGGGGCTAGATGAAAAACTGTTTTTT	CASSFDRGLDEKLFF
TRBV2	-	-	TRBJ1-6	TGTGCCAGCAGTGAAATTTTAGGGGATAATTCACCCCTCCACTTT	CASSEILGDNSPLHF
TRBV2	once	TRBD1	TRBJ1-6	TGTGCCAGCAGGGGGTCAGGGGGGACCAATTCACCCCTCCACTTT	CASRGSGGTNSPLHF
TRBV7-8	-	TRBD2	TRBJ2-7	TGTGCCAGCAGCTTTGGCTCTAGCGGGAGGTCGAGGAGCTCCTACGAGCAGTACTTC	CASSFGSSGRSRSSYEQYF
TRBV10-3	-	TRBD1	TRBJ2-7	TGTGCCATCAAGACACAGGGGGACTCCTACGAGCAGTACTTC	CAIKTQGDSYEQYF
TRBV6-6	-	TRBD2	TRBJ2-5	TGTGCCAGCAGTTACCGTAGCGGGAGTATTGAGACCCAGTACTTC	CASSYRSGSIETQYF
TRBV28	-	TRBD1	TRBJ1-5	TGTGCCAGCTCTGAAGGGGGCCCTAGCAATCAGCCCCAGCATTTT	CASSEGGPSNQPQHF
TRBV19	-	TRBD1	TRBJ2-7	TGTGCCAGTAGTTCAGGGGGCTACGAGCAGTACTTC	CASSSGGYEQYF
TRBV30	-	-	TRBJ2-7	TGTGCCTGGAGTACAGGGCCGTCCTACGAGCAGTACTTC	CAWSTGPSYEQYF
TRBV11-2	-	TRBD1	TRBJ1-4	TGTGCCAGCAGCCTGGGACAGCCGAATGAAAAACTGTTTTTT	CASSLGQPNEKLFF
TRBV5-1	-	TRBD2	TRBJ2-3	TGCGCCAGCAGCCCACTAGCGGGAGTTGAAGATACGCAGTATTTT	CASSPLAGVEDTQYF
TRBV7-9	-	TRBD1	TRBJ1-4	TGTGCCAGCAGCTTTGGACAGGGGCGGGAAAAACTGTTTTTT	CASSFGQGREKLFF
TRBV18	-	-	TRBJ1-2	TGTGCCAGCTCACCACGTGCCTTATCGAGAATCTATGGCTACACCTTC	CASSPRALSRIYGYTF
TRBV6-4	-	-	TRBJ2-6	TGTGCCAGCAGCATGAACGGGGGGCCTTACTCTGGGGCCAACGTCCTGACTTTC	CASSMNGGPYSGANVLTF
TRBV5-6	-	TRBD1	TRBJ2-7	TGTGCCAGCAGCTTGCTTGTTGGACAGGGAAGATACTACGAGCAGTACTTC	CASSLLVGQGRYYEQYF